The 12 T cell receptor beta chains below all came from one sample that was sequenced in a study of stem cell transplantation in POMP-related autoinflammatory disease. Libraries were prepared by immunoSEQ multiplex PCR; TCRdb keeps only in-frame clonotypes and omits some of them. The table shows around 9,000 clones, with approximately 88% occurring only once. The sequenced sample was CD8+ T cells from PBMCs, obtained after stem cell transplantation. These TCRs come from a human patient with POMP-related autoinflammation and immune dysregulation (PRAID). Part of the T cells may come from the graft donor.

In this sample, this clone turned up a few times. J is TRBJ1-6 and V is TRBV4-1; D gene uncertain. The CDR3 length is 13 residues. V was cut by 0 bases and J by 6 bases, with 3 bases left in between. CDR1 is MGHRA and CDR2 is YSYEKL in the germline V gene. CDR3 region: CASSQDSNSPLHF. The CDR3 bases are TGCGCCAGCAGCCAAGACAGTAATTCACCCCTCCACTTT.

The chain has TRBV29-1 and TRBJ1-5; D remains unclear. In germline, CDR1 is SQVTM, CDR2 ANQGSEA. V lost 6 bases, J lost 1 base, and 7 bases lay in between. The CDR3 length is 12 residues. CDR3 DNA sequence: TGCAGCGTCCTGGACAGCAATCAGCCCCAGCATTTT. The encoded protein is CSVLDSNQPQHF.

CDR3 amino acids: CSARGGELFF. The DNA for the CDR3 is TGCAGTGCTAGAGGCGGGGAGCTGTTTTTT. This chain joins TRBV20-1 and TRBJ2-2, with D unclear. CDR3 length: 10 residues. The germline V gene encodes CDR1 DFQATT and CDR2 SNEGSKA (reference sequence). V shed 1 base and J shed 7 bases, with 1 base lying between them.

The sample holds one count of this clone. The chain joins TRBV6-5 to TRBJ2-1; D unclear. Trimming shortened V by 2 bases and J by 3 bases, and 5 bases separated the two germline ends. This CDR3 spans 13 amino acids. Germline V lookup: CDR1 MNHEY, CDR2 SVGAGI. The CDR3 region has the DNA TGTGCCAGCAGTTACAGGTACTACAATGAGCAGTTCTTC. The encoded protein is CASSYRYYNEQFF.

V and J are TRBV7-3 and TRBJ2-1; unclear D gene. Trimming shortened V by 2 bases and J by 7 bases, and 3 bases separated the two germline ends. Germline V CDR1 and CDR2: SGHTA, FQGTGA. This CDR3 is built from 11 residues. The CDR3 here is CASSLGNEQFF. Written as DNA, the CDR3 is TGTGCCAGCAGCTTAGGGAATGAGCAGTTCTTC. The entire variable domain, with the rest obtained from reference TRBV7-3 and TRBJ2-1, is as follows: GAGVSQTPSNKVTEKGKYVELRCDPISGHTALYWYRQSLGQGPEFLIYFQGTGAADDSGLPNDRFFAVRPEGSVSTLKIQRTERGDSAVYLCASSLGNEQFFGPGTRLTVL.

The gene calls are TRBV2 and TRBJ2-6; D not resolved. The CDR3 covers 16 residues. CDR1 and CDR2 (germline): SNHLY, FYNNEI. V was shortened by 3 bases and J by 2 bases, with 11 bases between the two germline ends. CDR3 amino acids: CASSEAPRAGANVLTF. In DNA, the CDR3 is TGTGCCAGCAGTGAGGCCCCTAGGGCTGGGGCCAACGTCCTGACTTTC.

J is TRBJ2-3 and V is TRBV19; maybe TRBD1 (6 bases). The germline CDR1 and CDR2 sequences are LNHDA and SQIVND (reference sequence). CDR3 length equals 13 residues. V lost 5 bases and J 4 bases, leaving 10 bases between the germline ends. CDR3 amino acids: CASSSGHADTQYF. CDR3 in DNA: TGTGCCAGTAGTTCGGGACATGCAGATACGCAGTATTTT.

The V gene is TRBV13, the J gene TRBJ1-1; D remains unclear. Germline CDR1 PRHDT, CDR2 FYEKMQ (reference sequence). V lost 4 bases, J lost 0 bases, and 6 bases lay in between. This CDR3 comprises 13 residues. In DNA form, the CDR3 reads TGTGCCAGCAGCTATAGGGTGAACACTGAAGCTTTCTTT. Residues: CASSYRVNTEAFF.

J is TRBJ2-5 and V is TRBV5-6; D may be TRBD2 (6 bases). The length of the CDR3 is 14 residues. Trimming took 2 bases from V and 1 from J, leaving 9 bases between them. Germline-derived CDR1 and CDR2 are SGHDT and YYEEEE. CDR3 in amino acids: CASSFGGIQETQYF. For the CDR3, the DNA is TGTGCCAGCAGCTTTGGGGGGATCCAAGAGACCCAGTACTTC.

The rearrangement uses TRBV7-9 and TRBJ2-7; the match to TRBD2 covers 8 bases. Germline trimming cut 5 bases from V and 2 bases from J; bases unmatched to any gene: 5. From germline, CDR1 is SEHNR and CDR2 FQNEAQ (reference sequence). The CDR3 extends over 14 amino acids. CDR3 region: CASSTQLAAYEQYF. The DNA of the CDR3 is TGTGCCAGCAGCACCCAACTAGCGGCCTACGAGCAGTACTTC. Based on the CDR3 plus reference TRBV7-9 and TRBJ2-7, the full variable domain is DTGVSQNPRHKITKRGQNVTFRCDPISEHNRLYWYRQTLGQGPEFLTYFQNEAQLEKSRLLSDRFSAERPKGSFSTLEIQRTEQGDSAMYLCASSTQLAAYEQYFGPGTRLTVT.

This clone was observed a handful of times. The chain has TRBV7-9 and TRBJ2-7; TRBD1 is a possible D gene (6 bases). Trimming left V 4 bases short and J 1 base short, with 11 bases between. Per germline, CDR1 SEHNR and CDR2 FQNEAQ (reference sequence). This CDR3 is 14 amino acids long. The CDR3 nucleotides read TGTGCCAGCAGCTGGACCGGACAGTCCTACGAGCAGTACTTC. Amino acids: CASSWTGQSYEQYF.

This clone was recorded a few times. The J gene is TRBJ2-1, the V gene TRBV13; D may be TRBD2 (5 bases). The V and J ends lost 5 bases and 9 bases respectively, with 11 bases between them. Germline V gene sequence: CDR1 PRHDT, CDR2 FYEKMQ (reference sequence). The CDR3 totals 12 residues. The CDR3 DNA reads TGTGCCAGCAGCCTCGCTAGCCGTGAGCAGTTCTTC. As protein: CASSLASREQFF.